One and the same sample provided the 17 T cell receptor beta chains below, sequenced in a study of blood T cells in healthy people across ages. The second PCR ran roughly 6 to 11 cycles with a sample-barcoded 5' primer and J-beta primers. Each CDR3 protein is one row after TCRdb ran MiXCR on the 5' RACE reads. In the table there are 2 million or so distinct CDR3 sequences, about 50% of which are singletons. Sample: blood. The receptors here all came from a woman aged 40 to 50 in good health.

The V gene is TRBV9, the J gene TRBJ2-1; tentative D call: TRBD2 (6 bases). The CDR3 has 16 amino acids. The V end was cut by 2 bases, the J end by 0 bases, with 12 bases between. Germline V CDR1 and CDR2: SGDLS, YYNGEE. This CDR3 is CASSVHGGSSYNEQFF. The CDR3, as DNA: TGTGCCAGCAGCGTCCATGGGGGGAGCTCCTACAATGAGCAGTTCTTC.

The V gene is TRBV18, the J gene TRBJ2-5; TRBD2 aligns across 12 bases. V shed 0 bases and J 2 bases; nucleotides not matched to a gene: 4. Looked up from germline, CDR1 is KGHSH and CDR2 is LQKENI. The length of the CDR3 is 17 residues. CDR3 nucleotide sequence: TGTGCCAGCTCACCACCTGAACTAGCGGGGGGACAAGAGACCCAGTACTTC. It translates to CASSPPELAGGQETQYF.

The rearrangement links TRBV5-1 to TRBJ2-1, with D perhaps matching TRBD2 (6 bases). Germline lookup yields CDR1 SGHRS and CDR2 YFSETQ. The CDR3 extends over 14 amino acids. V was shortened by 6 bases and J by 0 bases, with 10 bases between the two germline ends. In DNA, the CDR3 is TGCGCCAGCATTGGCGGGGACTCCTACAATGAGCAGTTCTTC. It encodes CASIGGDSYNEQFF.

This clonotype was found a few times. This chain links TRBV20-1 with TRBJ2-7; D perhaps matches TRBD2 (5 bases). The CDR3 is 13 amino acids. The V gene's germline CDR1 is DFQATT and CDR2 SNEGSKA (reference sequence). Trimming removed 6 bases at V and 2 bases at J, with 14 bases between. The CDR3 loop is CSADLDSTYEQYF. CDR3 coding DNA: TGCAGTGCCGACTTGGACTCCACCTACGAGCAGTACTTC.

V usage is TRBV5-1 and J usage is TRBJ2-5; D is uncertain. V lost 0 bases, J lost 5 bases, and 14 bases lay in between. The CDR3 spans 15 residues. CDR1 SGHRS and CDR2 YFSETQ come from the germline V gene. The CDR3 region has the DNA TGCGCCAGCAGCTTGGTACCCGGTGCTGTGGAGACCCAGTACTTC. Protein product: CASSLVPGAVETQYF.

CDR3 in DNA: TGTGCCAGCAGCCTTGGGGTAGGCGGCTTCGATGAGCAGTTCTTC. Translated: CASSLGVGGFDEQFF. The chain has TRBV28 and TRBJ2-1; D is unresolved. V was trimmed by 6 bases and J by 8 bases, leaving 20 bases between them. CDR1 and CDR2 (germline): MDHEN, SYDVKM. CDR3 length equals 15 residues.

The V and J genes are TRBV4-3 and TRBJ2-7; a possible D gene is TRBD2 (5 bases). Looked up from germline, CDR1 is LGHNA and CDR2 is YSLEER. The CDR3 extends over 15 amino acids. Trimming shortened V by 0 bases and J by 7 bases, and 16 bases separated the two germline ends. The CDR3 loop reads CASSQDGGWTGEQYF. The DNA of the CDR3 is TGCGCCAGCAGCCAAGATGGAGGATGGACCGGGGAGCAGTACTTC.

CDR3 sequence (DNA): TGTGCCAGCAGTTTAGCGGGACGGCCCGATGAAAAACTGTTTTTT. Translated, it gives CASSLAGRPDEKLFF. The V call is TRBV12-3 or TRBV12-4, the J call TRBJ1-4; a possible D gene is TRBD1 (5 bases). The ends were cut back, 0 bases at V and 6 bases at J, with 11 bases in the middle. CDR3 length: 15 amino acids.

The chain carries TRBV19 and TRBJ1-5; D is uncertain. Germline lookup yields CDR1 LNHDA and CDR2 SQIVND (reference sequence). V gave up 7 bases and J gave up 5 bases, with 9 bases separating them. CDR3 length: 12 residues. The CDR3 here is CASKGYHQPQHF. CDR3 coding DNA: TGTGCCAGTAAAGGCTACCATCAGCCCCAGCATTTT.

Here the CDR3 DNA reads TGTGCCAGCAGACCTCCTTACAGCAGATACGAGCAGTACTTC. Its translation is CASRPPYSRYEQYF. The chain combines TRBV28 with TRBJ2-7; no clear D. The CDR3 has 14 amino acids. Looked up from germline, CDR1 is MDHEN and CDR2 is SYDVKM. Deletions cut 6 bases from V and 4 bases from J, with 16 bases between.

This chain connects TRBV20-1 to TRBJ2-3; D remains unclear. The CDR3 contains 15 residues. The germline V gene has CDR1 DFQATT and CDR2 SNEGSKA (reference sequence). Trimming took 6 bases from V and 0 from J, leaving 16 bases between them. The CDR3 loop reads CSAPSTPVSTDTQYF. In DNA form, the CDR3 reads TGCAGTGCCCCCTCGACCCCCGTAAGCACAGATACGCAGTATTTT.

This clonotype was counted once. The V and J genes are TRBV29-1 and TRBJ2-5, with D perhaps matching TRBD1 or TRBD2 (5 bases each). Trimming took 4 bases from V and 5 from J, leaving 20 bases between them. This CDR3 has 15 amino acids. Germline values: CDR1 SQVTM, CDR2 ANQGSEA. In nucleotides, the CDR3 is TGCAGCGTTGTTGGACCGGGGCTACACAGGGAGACCCAGTACTTC. It specifies CSVVGPGLHRETQYF.

The chain has TRBV11-2 and TRBJ2-5; the match to TRBD1 covers 8 bases. The trim removed 5 bases at V and 1 base at J, leaving 6 bases unmatched. Germline V gene lookup returns CDR1 SGHAT and CDR2 FQNNGV. The CDR3 covers 15 residues. This chain's CDR3 is CASSHRDRPQETQYF. CDR3 in DNA: TGTGCCAGCAGCCACCGGGACAGGCCCCAAGAGACCCAGTACTTC.

This clonotype has more than one count but fewer than ten. The chain combines TRBV13 with TRBJ2-5; D not certain. Germline CDR1 PRHDT, CDR2 FYEKMQ (reference sequence). V lost 0 bases to trimming and J lost 7 bases, with 9 bases between them. The CDR3 is 13 residues long. Here the CDR3 reads CASSLGRVATQYF. The CDR3 DNA follows: TGTGCCAGCAGCTTAGGACGGGTCGCGACCCAGTACTTC.

The chain is built from TRBV5-1 and TRBJ2-7, with 7 positions matching TRBD2. The J call may be incorrect, as the DNA end agrees better with TRBJ2-5. The CDR3 has 13 residues. Germline V CDR1 and CDR2: SGHRS, YFSETQ. DNA for the CDR3: TGCGCCAGCAGCTTCCGGGAGGAAGAGACCCAGTACTTC. Its protein product is CASSFREEETQYF.

The CDR3 reads CASSLSAGSNYGYTF. The CDR3, as DNA: TGTGCCAGCAGCTTAAGCGCGGGCTCTAACTATGGCTACACCTTC. The chain has TRBV7-3 and TRBJ1-2; D not certain. The germline gives CDR1 SGHTA, CDR2 FQGTGA. Trimming shortened V by 1 base and J by 0 bases, and 9 bases separated the two germline ends. This CDR3 region has 15 residues.

This clonotype was picked up a small number of times. This chain uses TRBV6-2 or TRBV6-3 with TRBJ2-7, with 8 nucleotides matching TRBD1. J was trimmed by 3 bases and V by 3 bases; bases with no gene match: 4. The germline V gene encodes CDR1 MNHEY and CDR2 SVGEGT. The CDR3 contains 14 residues. Here the CDR3 DNA reads TGTGCCAGCAGTTATGGGGACAGGATCTACGAGCAGTACTTC. Amino acid sequence: CASSYGDRIYEQYF.